This TCR beta chain was found in a study (dated by TCRdb to 2013 to 2016). In terms of the full investigation: The study examined whether tumor-infiltrating Tregs in breast cancer are drawn from blood Tregs or arise in situ by conversion from other CD4+ T cell subsets.

Full-length TCR variable regions were amplified by 5' RACE PCR with constant-region reverse primers, and semi-nested PCR with Nested Universal Primer A was subsequently performed. The ReliaPrep RNA Cell Miniprep System was used to extract total RNA, which was then reverse transcribed into 5'RACE-ready cDNA with the SMARTer RACE 5'/3' Kit. An Illumina MiSeq was used to sequence the full-length TCR alpha and beta libraries, which had been barcoded with multiplex adaptors. Concerning the study's data processing: Sequencing data were pooled across the five patients for each of nine subset-tissue groups and compared by unsupervised clustering of TCR gene usage. The Morisita-Horn index was used to calculate repertoire similarity, with shared sequences weighted by how much each contributed to each repertoire. TCRdb redid the processing of the public reads, applying fastp at Q25 and MiXCR, and retained in-frame beta chains. Here each entry gathers all rows of one CDR3 protein and keeps the most common genes and DNA. TCRdb's processing, not the authors' own work, is the source of the V and J calls. The sample table records roughly 39,000 distinct CDR3 sequences; approximately 17% of these occur just once. The ten largest clones add up to about 3% of the sample.

As concerns this clonotype: Which antigen it targets is not known. Base qualities are not recorded, but no much larger clone differs from it by a single base.

V is cut by 4 bases and J by 6 bases, and the space between the germline ends is 16 bases. The CDR3 runs 14 residues from the cysteine to the phenylalanine. Here the CDR3 DNA is all that survives: 42 bases in frame from base 1. CDR1 and CDR2, looked up from the germline V gene, are SGHTA and FQGNSA. Naive CD4+ T cells were purified with the Miltenyi Naive CD4+ T Cell Isolation kit, with Tregs depleted using CD25 microbeads. Tregs, naive and memory CD4+ T cells from tumor, blood and ipsilateral draining lymph nodes of five breast cancer patients underwent full-length TCR alpha and beta sequencing. Tumor tissue and lymph nodes from ipsilateral axillary dissection were perfused with PBS, minced and digested with collagenase I and hyaluronidase. Mononuclear cells from lymph nodes or 40 to 60 ml of peripheral blood were isolated by Ficoll density gradient centrifugation. FACS confirmed that the sorted cell populations were more than 90% pure.

Overall study results and their limits: The validation in the larger cohort was limited to a single TCR beta V-J rearrangement instead of whole repertoires. The TCR alpha and beta sequences of tumor-infiltrating Tregs showed the greatest overlap with tumor naive CD4+ T cells, followed by blood naive CD4+ T cells. The TCR gene usage of tumor memory CD4+ T cells clustered together with blood and lymph node memory CD4+ cells and with lymph node naive CD4+ cells.

The sample was naive CD4+ T cells sorted from a lymph node. In the paper's terms, the cell subset or site label means: naive CD4+ T cells, CD4+CD45RA+CD25-. The chain uses TRBV7-2 and TRBJ2-7; matching of 6 bases hints at TRBD2 as the D gene. The clonotype comes from a female donor with breast cancer. The nucleotides are TGTGCCAGCAGCTGGAGGGGCGGCGAATCCGAGCAGTACTTC. Translated, this gives CASSWRGGESEQYF.